This T cell receptor (beta chain) emerged from a study of shared clonotypes between healthy human individuals. Study as a whole: Contributing individuals were a couple of females and a few males aged 18 to 49.

CDR3 size: 15 residues. Germline V CDR1 and CDR2: SNHLY, FYNNEI. J gave up 0 bases and V 8 bases, and 6 bases lay outside the gene matches. Every contributor of samples was a Caucasian grown-up residing in Nashville, Tennessee. CD45RA+ naive and CD45RA-negative memory subsets were separated from CD4+ cells. The assay was immunoSEQ multiplex PCR, and TCRdb's table has in-frame clones only and misses some. The sample lists over a million clones; approximately 97% were seen once. The origin of this receptor is a young man in good health. This rearrangement joins TRBV2 to TRBJ2-1; 8 nucleotides match TRBD2. The specimen sequenced was naive CD4+ T cells sorted from blood. Regarding subset: CD45RA+ positively selected. The CDR3 loop is CASPGGTASYNEQFF. The CDR3 DNA reads TGTGCCAGCCCGGGGGGGACCGCCTCCTACAATGAGCAGTTCTTC.